Below are 24 T cell receptor beta chains sequenced from a single sample in a study of cytomegalovirus exposure and HLA in healthy donors. PCR amplification relied on 60 Vbeta primers (plus 13 Jbeta primers). Generated by immunoSEQ multiplex PCR, the TCRdb table keeps only in-frame clones and is missing some. Altogether about 260,000 clones are present, almost 85% being singletons, with the ten largest covering approximately 2%. The sample consisted of PBMCs. These receptor sequences come from a woman aged 40 to 55 in good health and CMV-seropositive.

This rearrangement joins TRBV9 to TRBJ1-5; 7 bases are a match to TRBD1. With 5 bases clipped from V and 3 bases from J, the junction kept 14 bases outside the gene matches. The CDR3 is 17 residues long. Germline V gene sequence: CDR1 SGDLS, CDR2 YYNGEE. The CDR3 reads CASRGVGTATTNQPQHF. The DNA for the CDR3 is TGTGCCAGCAGAGGAGTGGGGACAGCTACCACCAATCAGCCCCAGCATTTT.

CDR3 nucleotide sequence: TGTGCCTGGAGCCAGGGACAGGGGGCACACAATGAGCAGTTCTTC. Translated, it gives CAWSQGQGAHNEQFF. The chain joins TRBV30 to TRBJ2-1, with TRBD1 matching over 12 bases. With V trimmed by 3 bases and J by 5 bases, 5 bases remained unmatched. Germline V lookup: CDR1 GTSNPN, CDR2 SVGIG (reference sequence). The CDR3 is made up of 15 amino acids.

The chain employs TRBV28 and TRBJ2-7, with D possibly matching TRBD2 (6 bases). The CDR3 covers 14 residues. CDR1 is MDHEN, CDR2 SYDVKM, per germline. The ends were cut back, 7 bases at V and 2 bases at J, with 15 bases in the middle. The DNA for the CDR3 is TGTGCCAGCACCGCTAGGGACTCCACCTACGAGCAGTACTTC. Its protein product is CASTARDSTYEQYF.

This rearrangement joins TRBV9 to TRBJ2-3; D gene uncertain. The CDR3 loop spans 14 amino acids. Germline values: CDR1 SGDLS, CDR2 YYNGEE. Trimming took off 0 bases at V and 5 bases at J, with 10 bases between the two ends. Written as DNA, the CDR3 is TGTGCCAGCAGCGTAGCTGTCAGTATAGATACGCAGTATTTT. Encoded protein: CASSVAVSIDTQYF.

Concerning this clone itself: At one end the junction does not follow the germline gene, possibly because of a read error. The rearrangement links TRBV7-7 to TRBJ2-5; TRBD2 matches at 11 bases. In germline, CDR1 is SSHAT, CDR2 FNYEAQ (reference sequence). This CDR3 is built from 19 residues. The DNA for the CDR3 is TGTGCTAGCAGCTTAGGATTGGTAGCGGGAGGGGGTATCCAAGAGACCCAGTACTTC. This codes for CASSLGLVAGGGIQETQYF.

The V and J genes are TRBV6-4 and TRBJ2-1, with TRBD1 matching 8 bases. Germline V CDR1 and CDR2: MRHNA, SNTAGT. Trimming removed 6 bases from V and 6 bases from J; junction bases left unmatched: 13. The CDR3 runs to 16 residues. The DNA of the CDR3 is TGTGCCAGCAGGGTCCCGGACAGGGCCGGGGGCAATGAGCAGTTCTTC. The encoded protein is CASRVPDRAGGNEQFF.

The chain employs TRBV6-5 and TRBJ1-4; D gene ambiguous. V was cut by 8 bases and J by 8 bases, with 15 bases left in between. Germline V lookup: CDR1 MNHEY, CDR2 SVGAGI. This CDR3 region has 13 residues. The chain's CDR3 is CASGGGLGEKLFF. The CDR3 nucleotides read TGTGCCAGCGGTGGAGGGCTAGGGGAAAAACTGTTTTTT.

CDR3 bases: TGTGCCAGCTCCCTGACAGACCAGTACGAGCAGTACTTC. Residues: CASSLTDQYEQYF. This chain connects TRBV18 to TRBJ2-7, with D possibly matching TRBD1 (5 bases). CDR1 KGHSH and CDR2 LQKENI come from the germline V gene. The ends were cut back, 6 bases at V and 4 bases at J, with 13 bases in the middle. This CDR3 spans 13 amino acids. Combining the CDR3 with reference TRBV18 and TRBJ2-7 gives the whole variable domain NAGVMQNPRHLVRRRGQEARLRCSPMKGHSHVYWYRQLPEEGLKFMVYLQKENIIDESGMPKERFSAEFPKEGPSILRIQQVVRGDSAAYFCASSLTDQYEQYFGPGTRLTVT.

The chain joins TRBV19 to TRBJ1-5, with 7 bases matching TRBD1. The V gene end was trimmed by 3 bases and the J gene end by 6 bases; junction bases not matched to a gene: 8. The CDR3 contains 15 residues. CDR1 is LNHDA and CDR2 is SQIVND in the germline V gene (reference sequence). The CDR3 nucleotides read TGTGCCAGTAGTATCCTAGGGGCAGGGGGTCAGCCCCAGCATTTT. Amino acid sequence: CASSILGAGGQPQHF.

This clone was observed once. The genes are TRBV5-5 and TRBJ1-3; tentative D call: TRBD1 (5 bases). V shed 7 bases and J shed 6 bases, with 17 bases lying between them. The CDR3 is made up of 14 amino acids. Germline-derived CDR1 and CDR2 are SGHKS and YYEKEE (reference sequence). CDR3 sequence: CASRPWGGTNTIYF. In nucleotides, the CDR3 is TGTGCCAGCCGACCATGGGGGGGGACAAACACCATATATTTT.

The CDR3 sequence: CASSLEGQLYGYTF. CDR3 nucleotide sequence: TGTGCCAGCAGCTTAGAGGGGCAACTCTATGGCTACACCTTC. The rearrangement joins TRBV7-9 to TRBJ1-2; possible D gene TRBD1, 5 bases. The V and J ends lost 1 base and 4 bases respectively, with 10 bases between them. Germline assignment: CDR1 SEHNR and CDR2 FQNEAQ (reference sequence). The CDR3 totals 14 residues. Full variable domain (rest looked up from reference TRBV7-9 and TRBJ1-2): DTGVSQNPRHKITKRGQNVTFRCDPISEHNRLYWYRQTLGQGPEFLTYFQNEAQLEKSRLLSDRFSAERPKGSFSTLEIQRTEQGDSAMYLCASSLEGQLYGYTFGSGTRLTVV.

The chain combines TRBV19 with TRBJ2-3; TRBD1 matches at 9 bases. Trimming removed 7 bases from V and 6 bases from J; junction bases left unmatched: 11. Germline V gene sequence: CDR1 LNHDA, CDR2 SQIVND (reference sequence). There are 15 residues in the CDR3. The CDR3 bases are TGTGCCAGTATCGGAGGGGGGACAGGGCTCGATACGCAGTATTTT. Translated, it gives CASIGGGTGLDTQYF.

This chain links TRBV5-4 with TRBJ2-7, with TRBD1 identical over 7 bases. The trim removed 4 bases at V and 2 bases at J, leaving 9 bases unmatched. CDR3 length equals 15 residues. Germline CDR1 reads SGHNT; CDR2 reads YYREEE (reference sequence). The CDR3 DNA sequence: TGTGCCAGCAGCCGGCCATGGGACAGTACCTACGAGCAGTACTTC. Residues: CASSRPWDSTYEQYF.

The gene calls are TRBV6-1 and TRBJ2-2; D is uncertain. Trimming took 4 bases from V and 4 from J, leaving 16 bases between them. CDR1 is MNHNS and CDR2 is SASEGT in the germline V gene. This CDR3 spans 16 amino acids. The CDR3 DNA follows: TGTGCCAGCAGTGGGTTACAGAGTCTTCTCACCGGGGAGCTGTTTTTT. Protein product: CASSGLQSLLTGELFF.

The chain uses TRBV14 and TRBJ2-7; TRBD2 is a possible D gene (6 bases). CDR3 size: 14 residues. Germline assignment: CDR1 SGHDN and CDR2 FVKESK. The V gene lost 3 bases and the J gene lost 3 bases, with 12 bases spanning the gap. CDR3 loop: CASSQLGRHYEQYF. CDR3 DNA sequence: TGTGCCAGCAGCCAGCTTGGGAGGCACTACGAGCAGTACTTC.

This chain links TRBV28 with TRBJ1-4, with 8 bases identical to TRBD1. Germline V gene data show CDR1 as MDHEN and CDR2 as SYDVKM. V was pared by 5 bases and J by 0 bases, with 5 bases of the junction left unmatched. This CDR3 is built from 16 residues. DNA of the CDR3: TGTGCCAGCAGTGGGACAGGATTAACAACTAATGAAAAACTGTTTTTT. Protein sequence: CASSGTGLTTNEKLFF.

This sequence joins TRBV6-6 and TRBJ2-5, with TRBD2 matching 10 bases. The junction had 10 bases not matched to a gene; V was cut back by 2 bases and J by 10 bases. The germline V gene encodes CDR1 MNHNY and CDR2 SVGAGI (reference sequence). The length of the CDR3 is 15 residues. CDR3 in amino acids: CASSYPQREGSLQYF. The DNA for the CDR3 is TGTGCCAGCAGTTACCCCCAGCGGGAGGGAAGCCTCCAGTACTTC.

The chain carries TRBV6-5 and TRBJ1-1; 10 bases line up with TRBD1. This CDR3 is built from 13 residues. V lost 10 bases, J lost 3 bases, and 5 bases stayed unmatched. Germline V lookup: CDR1 MNHEY, CDR2 SVGAGI. Written as DNA, the CDR3 is TGTGCCATCGTGGACAGGGGGGACACTGAAGCTTTCTTT. It is translated as CAIVDRGDTEAFF.

This clone was picked up one time. The V gene is TRBV4-3, the J gene TRBJ2-7; 8 nucleotides align to TRBD2. The CDR3 spans 14 residues. The ends lost 3 bases at V and 6 bases at J; junction bases unmatched: 7. Looked up from germline, CDR1 is LGHNA and CDR2 is YSLEER. CDR3: CASSHTGTSSEQYF. The CDR3 nucleotides read TGCGCCAGCAGCCACACCGGGACTAGTTCCGAGCAGTACTTC.

This clone was observed a single time. This chain links TRBV7-2 with TRBJ2-1, with 12 bases lining up with TRBD2. V gave up 4 bases and J gave up 5 bases; unmatched junction bases: 6. The CDR3 has 16 residues. Germline CDR1 and CDR2: SGHTA and FQGNSA. The CDR3 region has the DNA TGTGCCAGCAGCTCGGACACTAGCGGGGGGAACAATGAGCAGTTCTTC. Translating it yields CASSSDTSGGNNEQFF.

The CDR3 region is CASSLVGGDDYEQYF. DNA of the CDR3: TGTGCCAGCAGCTTAGTAGGGGGAGACGACTACGAGCAGTACTTC. This rearrangement joins TRBV7-2 to TRBJ2-7; a weak D match, TRBD1 (6 bases). V was pared by 1 base and J by 3 bases, with 13 bases between. The CDR3 consists of 15 residues. Germline CDR1 and CDR2: SGHTA and FQGNSA. Full variable domain (missing parts from reference TRBV7-2 and TRBJ2-7): GAGVSQSPSNKVTEKGKDVELRCDPISGHTALYWYRQSLGQGLEFLIYFQGNSAPDKSGLPSDRFSAERTGGSVSTLTIQRTQQEDSAVYLCASSLVGGDDYEQYFGPGTRLTVT.

This clone has a handful of counts. CDR3 bases: TGTGCCAGCAGCTACGGACTAGCGGGAGGGCTGGTATCCTACGAGCAGTACTTC. Translation gives CASSYGLAGGLVSYEQYF. The chain recombines TRBV7-9 with TRBJ2-7; 15 nucleotides line up with TRBD2. The germline V gene encodes CDR1 SEHNR and CDR2 FQNEAQ (reference sequence). The CDR3 contains 18 residues. Trimming at V came to 4 bases and at J to 1 base, leaving 8 bases not matched to a gene.

The chain has TRBV4-1 and TRBJ2-1; 9 bases map to TRBD1. The CDR3 is 18 residues long. CDR1 is MGHRA and CDR2 is YSYEKL in the germline V gene. With V trimmed by 1 base and J by 0 bases, 7 bases remained unmatched. The DNA of the CDR3 is TGCGCCAGCAGCCAAGGGGGGACAGGGAAGAGCTCCTACAATGAGCAGTTCTTC. Its translation is CASSQGGTGKSSYNEQFF.

The J gene is TRBJ2-2, the V gene TRBV9, with TRBD2 matching over 8 bases. The V gene end was trimmed by 2 bases and the J gene end by 2 bases; junction bases not matched to a gene: 2. CDR3 length: 15 residues. CDR1 SGDLS and CDR2 YYNGEE come from the germline V gene. The CDR3 bases are TGTGCCAGCAGCGTGACTAGCGTTAACACCGGGGAGCTGTTTTTT. As protein: CASSVTSVNTGELFF.